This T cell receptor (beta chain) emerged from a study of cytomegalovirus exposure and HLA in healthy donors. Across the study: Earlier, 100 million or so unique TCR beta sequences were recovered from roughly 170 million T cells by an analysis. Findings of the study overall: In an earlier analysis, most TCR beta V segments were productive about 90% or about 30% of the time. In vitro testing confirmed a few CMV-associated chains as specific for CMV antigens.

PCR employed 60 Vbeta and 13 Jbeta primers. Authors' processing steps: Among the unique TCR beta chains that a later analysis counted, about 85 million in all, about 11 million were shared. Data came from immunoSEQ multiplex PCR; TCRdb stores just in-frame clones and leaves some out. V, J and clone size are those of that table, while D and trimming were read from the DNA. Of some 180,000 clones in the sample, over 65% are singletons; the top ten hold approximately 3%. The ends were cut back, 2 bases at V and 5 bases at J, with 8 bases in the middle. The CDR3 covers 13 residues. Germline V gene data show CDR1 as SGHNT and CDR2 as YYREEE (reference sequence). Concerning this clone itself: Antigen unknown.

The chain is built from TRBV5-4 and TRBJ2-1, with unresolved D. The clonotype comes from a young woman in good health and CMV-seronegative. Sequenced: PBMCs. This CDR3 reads CASSFDWHNEQFF. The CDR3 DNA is TGTGCCAGCAGCTTTGACTGGCACAATGAGCAGTTCTTC.